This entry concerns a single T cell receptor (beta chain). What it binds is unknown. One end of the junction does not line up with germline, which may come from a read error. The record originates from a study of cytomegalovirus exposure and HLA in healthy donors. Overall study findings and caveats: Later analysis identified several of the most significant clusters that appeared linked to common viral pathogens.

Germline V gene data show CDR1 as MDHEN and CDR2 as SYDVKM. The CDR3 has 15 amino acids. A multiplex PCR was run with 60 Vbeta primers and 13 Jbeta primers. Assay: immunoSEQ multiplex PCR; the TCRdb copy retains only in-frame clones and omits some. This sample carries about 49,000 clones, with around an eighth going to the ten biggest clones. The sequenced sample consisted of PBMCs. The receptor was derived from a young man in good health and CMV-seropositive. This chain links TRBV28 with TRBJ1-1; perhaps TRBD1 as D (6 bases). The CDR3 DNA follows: TGTGCCAGCAGTCTATGGACAGCATCGGACACTGAAGCTTTCTTT. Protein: CASSLWTASDTEAFF. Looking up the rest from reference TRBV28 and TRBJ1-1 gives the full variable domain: DVKVTQSSRYLVKRTGEKVFLECVQDMDHENMFWYRQDPGLGLRLIYFSYDVKMKEKGDIPEGYSVSREKKERFSLILESASTNQTSMYLCASSLWTASDTEAFFGQGTRLTVV.